This TCR beta chain was identified during a study of siplizumab effects on memory and regulatory T cells. Profiling relied on immunoSEQ multiplex PCR, and the TCRdb table lists in-frame clones only, not all of them. The data contain approximately 65,000 clones, approximately 87% of them singletons. Sequences were obtained from memory CD4+ T cells sorted from blood. The receptor was isolated from a human donor in good health.

The CDR3 DNA follows: TGCGCCAGCAGTGATAGGGGTTTGGGCACAGATACGCAGTATTTT. Its protein is CASSDRGLGTDTQYF. This chain connects TRBV10-2 to TRBJ2-3, with a tentative D call TRBD1 (5 bases). The CDR3 loop spans 15 amino acids. V was shortened by 3 bases and J by 1 base, with 11 bases between the two germline ends. Per germline, CDR1 WSHSY and CDR2 SAAADI.